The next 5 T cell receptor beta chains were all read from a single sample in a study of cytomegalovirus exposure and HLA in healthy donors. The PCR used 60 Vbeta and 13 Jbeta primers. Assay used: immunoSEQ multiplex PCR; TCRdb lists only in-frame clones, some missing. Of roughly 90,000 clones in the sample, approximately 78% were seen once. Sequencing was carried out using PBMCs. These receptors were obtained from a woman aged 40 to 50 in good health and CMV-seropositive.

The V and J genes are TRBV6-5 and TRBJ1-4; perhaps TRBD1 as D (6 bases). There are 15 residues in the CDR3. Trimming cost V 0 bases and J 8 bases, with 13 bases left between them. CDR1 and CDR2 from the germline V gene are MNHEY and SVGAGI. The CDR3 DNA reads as TGTGCCAGCAGTTACTCGGAACAGGGTGGCGAAAAACTGTTTTTT. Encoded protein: CASSYSEQGGEKLFF.

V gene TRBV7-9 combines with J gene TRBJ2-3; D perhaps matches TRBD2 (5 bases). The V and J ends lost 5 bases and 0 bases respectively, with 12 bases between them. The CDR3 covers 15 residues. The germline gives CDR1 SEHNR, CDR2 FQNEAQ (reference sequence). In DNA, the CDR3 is TGTGCCAGCAGCACGTTAGCGCCTAGCACAGATACGCAGTATTTT. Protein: CASSTLAPSTDTQYF.

CDR3 DNA: TGTGCCAGTAGTATCGGGACAGGCGACTACGAGCAGTACTTC. This gives the protein CASSIGTGDYEQYF. J is TRBJ2-7 and V is TRBV19; 8 bases map to TRBD1. The CDR3 is made up of 14 amino acids. J was trimmed by 3 bases and V by 3 bases; bases with no gene match: 4. CDR1 and CDR2 (germline): LNHDA, SQIVND (reference sequence).

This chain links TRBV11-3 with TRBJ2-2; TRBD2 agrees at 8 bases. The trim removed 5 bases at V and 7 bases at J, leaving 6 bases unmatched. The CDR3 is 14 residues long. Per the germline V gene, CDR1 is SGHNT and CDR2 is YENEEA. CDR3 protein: CASSIAGNYGELFF. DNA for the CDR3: TGTGCCAGCAGCATAGCGGGGAATTACGGGGAGCTGTTTTTT.

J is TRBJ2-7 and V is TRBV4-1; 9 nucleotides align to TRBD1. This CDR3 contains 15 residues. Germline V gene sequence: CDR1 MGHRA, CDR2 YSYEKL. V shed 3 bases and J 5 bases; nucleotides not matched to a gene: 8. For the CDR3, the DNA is TGCGCCAGCAGCCAGGTTGGGACAGGGTTGCACGAGCAGTACTTC. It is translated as CASSQVGTGLHEQYF.